This T cell receptor beta chain stems from a study of PD-1 blockade in classical Hodgkin lymphoma. The time point is: cycle 4 day 1 (C4D1), after six to seven weeks of nivolumab. Each and every patient relapsed after autologous stem cell transplantation, and patients got differing brentuximab vedotin exposure. Best outcomes ranged across complete response, partial response and progressive disease. Method: immunoSEQ multiplex PCR; TCRdb's copy keeps in-frame clones and lacks some. The sample consists of around 50,000 clones, almost 90% of them appearing once. The CDR3 sequence is 15 residues long. Germline loops: CDR1 WSHSY, CDR2 SAAADI. Unmatched junction bases numbered 6, after V lost 3 bases and J lost 4 bases.

Sequenced material: peripheral blood mononuclear cells (PBMCs), taken before the fourth cycle of nivolumab. The chain carries TRBV10-2 and TRBJ2-1, with 7 bases fitting TRBD2. The sequence was obtained from a human donor with classical Hodgkin lymphoma. CDR3 in DNA: TGCGCCAGCAGTGAAGCGGGGAGGGGTTACAATGAGCAGTTCTTC. This codes for CASSEAGRGYNEQFF.